This T cell receptor beta chain was recorded in a study of spatial heterogeneity in lung cancer. The time point is: blood at routine non-recurrence follow-up after resection. Researchers sequenced whole RNA taken from tumor, nontumor lung or frozen PBMC without sorting. This clonotype was detected a few times. A junction end diverges from the germline sequence, so it may reflect a read error. One entry per CDR3 protein results from TCRdb running MiXCR on the 5' RACE reads. The sample records tens of thousands of distinct CDR3 sequences, 7.5% to 10% being singletons. CDR3 size: 14 residues. Per the germline V gene, CDR1 is SGHAT and CDR2 is FQNNGV.

This chain joins TRBV11-2 and TRBJ2-1; D is ambiguous. This sequence originates from a female donor with early-stage non-small cell lung cancer. The specimen comprised PBMCs, sampled at follow-up. The CDR3 is CASSLDLGTANPTF. Written as DNA, the CDR3 is TGTGCCAGCAGCTTAGATCTCGGAACAGCCAACCCCACTTTC.